This T cell receptor (beta chain) comes out of a study of blood T cell repertoires in COVID-19. Germline V gene sequence: CDR1 ENHRY, CDR2 SYGVKD. CDR3 length: 14 residues. V was clipped by 8 bases and J by 0 bases, with 11 bases between them. Measured with immunoSEQ multiplex PCR; TCRdb has only the in-frame clones, and not every one. Seen here are about 200,000 clones, 89% observed once, and the top ten hold 3% to 4%. Which cohort a participant joined came from the clinical history participants gave. In its sample, this clone was seen a few times. The chain links TRBV10-3 to TRBJ1-3; TRBD1 might be the D (6 bases). The sequenced sample was PBMCs or T cells enriched from blood (not recorded which). This TCR was sampled from a woman aged 25 to 39 with acute COVID-19. CDR3 loop: CAIGGPLSGNTIYF. DNA for the CDR3: TGTGCCATCGGGGGCCCCCTCTCTGGAAACACCATATATTTT.